This TCR beta chain was retrieved from a study of PD-1 blockade in classical Hodgkin lymphoma (dated by TCRdb to between 2020 and 2021). Looking at the study overall: Nivolumab dosing was 3 mg/kg intravenously every 2 weeks, continuing until either disease progression or unacceptable toxicity. A peripheral blood immune signature of response to PD-1 blockade in classical Hodgkin lymphoma was defined using TCR beta sequencing and CyTOF. Results and caveats for the whole study, not just this receptor: CD4+ but not CD8+ TCR diversity rose significantly by C4D1 (p=0.0027 vs p=0.16), most apparent in complete responders (p=0.02). Newly diagnosed patients were reported to have lower baseline TCR diversity than healthy donors, and relapsed/refractory patients were reported to have lower baseline TCR diversity still. Trial patients with a complete response had baseline diversity similar to that of newly diagnosed patients, while partial responders and progressors had significantly lower diversity. Patients starting nivolumab less than 1 year after ASCT had lower diversity and were excluded from later analyses to avoid confounding by immune reconstitution. Only a single clinical trial cohort was studied, and what caused the repertoire differences, possibly disease activity or prior therapy, remained undefined.

The Qiagen DNeasy kit was used to extract genomic DNA both from unsorted PBMCs and from the negatively selected CD4+ and CD8+ fractions. TCR beta CDR3 regions were subjected to amplification by immunoSEQ multiplex PCR with primers that anneal to V and J segments. A synthetic immune receptor repertoire was used to minimize amplification bias, and remaining bias was computationally removed after sequencing. Regarding the original processing steps: Repertoire diversity was quantified as the Shannon entropy index using custom Python scripts. Unsorted, CD4+ and CD8+ repertoires were analyzed separately, except for combined analyses in which CD4+ and CD8+ sequences were merged in silico. A clone was considered expanded if an increase in frequency of at least 2-fold after treatment relative to C1D1 was found, and a pseudocount of 0.5 was applied to clones undetected at baseline. Clones with 0 or 1 copy at C1D1 were defined as singleton clones, while clones with 2 or more copies were defined as non-singleton clones. By matching protein sequences in sorted samples from the same patient, clones expanded in unsorted samples were annotated as CD4+, CD8+ or unknown. Wilcoxon tests on paired samples were used to test changes in diversity from C1D1 to C4D1. TCRdb retrieved this table from immuneACCESS and kept in-frame rearrangements only. Not all clones are present; in checked studies, unresolved V genes account for under half, and no reason is known for the remainder. The DNA gave D and trimming, while V, J and clone size come from that table. The sample table holds around 7,100 clones, of which over 65% were seen once. 60% of the sample goes to the ten largest clones.

Comments on this clone: The target of this receptor is not known. No much larger clone exists at a distance of one base, and base qualities are not known.

The meaning of the sample's time point label: cycle 1 day 1 (C1D1), immediately before nivolumab initiation. Relapse after autologous stem cell transplantation had occurred in all trial patients, and cohorts A, B and C were distinguished by prior brentuximab vedotin exposure. The trial cohort was composed of over 50 patients with relapsed/refractory classical Hodgkin lymphoma, for whom complete response, partial response or progressive disease was recorded as best overall response. In the multi-cohort phase II CheckMate 205 trial, trial patients received single-agent nivolumab. Best overall response was determined by an independent review committee according to the 2007 International Working Group response criteria. PBMCs from the trial were collected at three points: immediately before nivolumab initiation (C1D1), and during therapy at cycle 2 day 1 and cycle 4 day 1. Peripheral blood was collected in 8 mL Vacutainer Cell Preparation Tubes, from which PBMCs were isolated by centrifugation and then cryopreserved.

The CDR3, from cysteine to phenylalanine, totals 18 residues. Only CDR3 DNA is held: 54 bases, read in frame from base 1. From the germline V gene, CDR1 is SGHVS and CDR2 is FQNEAQ. V is clipped by 5 bases and J by 4 bases, and the sequence between their germline boundaries is 26 bases long. The chain employs TRBV7-8 and TRBJ1-1; the D gene is possibly TRBD1, with 5 bases matching. This clonotype was sampled from a human donor with classical Hodgkin lymphoma. Sequenced material: peripheral blood mononuclear cells (PBMCs), taken at baseline. DNA sequence: TGTGCCAGCAGCCCAGCCCGGCGGGGACTCCGTCCTCTCACTGAAGCTTTCTTT. Translated, it reads CASSPARRGLRPLTEAFF.